Listed here are 32 T cell receptor beta chains from one sample, sequenced in a study of beta chain features in type 1 diabetes. As every portion of the isolated RNA was reverse transcribed, the sequencing read expressed TCRB transcripts. Clones were sequenced by immunoSEQ multiplex PCR, and TCRdb holds only the in-frame ones, with some missing. The profile covers 200,000 to 250,000 clones, with 25% to 30% appearing a single time and roughly 4% taken by the ten largest. Sample: central memory CD4+ T cells from blood. Receptors originate from a man aged 30-40 years in good health.

The chain joins TRBV25-1 to TRBJ2-5, with 7 nucleotides matching TRBD1. The CDR3 is 14 amino acids. The J segment lost 5 bases and the V segment lost 4 bases, leaving 7 bases of the junction unmatched. Germline assignment: CDR1 MGHDK and CDR2 SYGVNS. CDR3 in amino acids: CASSAATGSETQYF. Here the CDR3 DNA reads TGTGCCAGCAGTGCCGCGACAGGGAGTGAGACCCAGTACTTC.

The chain links TRBV5-1 to TRBJ2-1; TRBD2 aligns across 12 bases. V dropped 4 bases and J dropped 4; count of bases not matched to a gene: 3. CDR1 and CDR2 (germline): SGHRS, YFSETQ. The CDR3 is made up of 15 amino acids. The CDR3 nucleotides read TGCGCCAGCAGCGCAGGACTAGCGGGGTACAATGAGCAGTTCTTC. Amino acid sequence: CASSAGLAGYNEQFF.

This chain links TRBV11-1 with TRBJ2-3; TRBD2 is a possible D gene (5 bases). Germline loops: CDR1 SGHAT, CDR2 FQDESV (reference sequence). CDR3 length: 13 residues. V gave up 3 bases and J gave up 6 bases, with 10 bases separating them. This CDR3 reads CASSFTPGDTQYF. The CDR3 coding sequence is TGTGCCAGCAGCTTTACCCCGGGGGATACGCAGTATTTT.

This clone has a handful of counts. V is TRBV5-4 and J is TRBJ1-1, with D unclear. Trimming pared 4 bases from V and 1 base from J, leaving 8 bases between. This CDR3 region has 13 residues. Germline V gene sequence: CDR1 SGHNT, CDR2 YYREEE (reference sequence). This CDR3 reads CASSRKGNTEAFF. DNA of the CDR3: TGTGCCAGCAGCCGGAAGGGGAACACTGAAGCTTTCTTT.

This clone was counted between two and nine times. The rearrangement uses TRBV2 and TRBJ2-2, with 12 positions matching TRBD2. Germline values: CDR1 SNHLY, CDR2 FYNNEI. Trimming cost V 5 bases and J 8 bases; bases outside gene matches: 6. The CDR3 contains 15 residues. The CDR3: CASSPRTSGAGELFF. As DNA, the CDR3 is TGTGCCAGCAGTCCCCGGACTAGCGGGGCTGGGGAGCTGTTTTTT.

The table lists this clone with a few counts. This chain uses TRBV7-2 with TRBJ2-1; D remains ambiguous. V was trimmed by 1 base and J by 1 base, leaving 2 bases between them. This CDR3 is 13 amino acids long. The germline V gene has CDR1 SGHTA and CDR2 FQGNSA. The CDR3 sequence: CASSLGSYNEQFF. DNA for the CDR3: TGTGCCAGCAGCTTAGGTTCCTACAATGAGCAGTTCTTC.

The sample holds a few counts of this clone. The chain links TRBV29-1 to TRBJ2-1, with 9 bases fitting TRBD2. The CDR3 totals 16 residues. Per the germline V gene, CDR1 is SQVTM and CDR2 is ANQGSEA. Germline trimming cut 4 bases from V and 0 bases from J; bases unmatched to any gene: 7. DNA of the CDR3: TGCAGCGTTGTAGGTAGCGGGAGAGGCTCCTACAATGAGCAGTTCTTC. The encoded protein is CSVVGSGRGSYNEQFF.

V usage is TRBV5-4 and J usage is TRBJ2-4, with a weak D call TRBD2 (6 bases). Trimming shortened V by 1 base and J by 1 base, and 12 bases separated the two germline ends. This CDR3 region has 16 residues. Germline CDR1 SGHNT, CDR2 YYREEE (reference sequence). Written as DNA, the CDR3 is TGTGCCAGCAGCTTGCTTGTCGGGAGCGCCAAAAACATTCAGTACTTC. It translates to CASSLLVGSAKNIQYF. The complete variable domain, with remaining parts taken from reference TRBV5-4 and TRBJ2-4, reads ETGVTQSPTHLIKTRGQQVTLRCSSQSGHNTVSWYQQALGQGPQFIFQYYREEENGRGNFPPRFSGLQFPNYSSELNVNALELDDSALYLCASSLLVGSAKNIQYFGAGTRLSVL.

This chain uses TRBV20-1 with TRBJ1-1; D uncertain. Trimming cost V 5 bases and J 8 bases, with 12 bases left between them. The CDR3 runs to 11 residues. Looked up from germline, CDR1 is DFQATT and CDR2 is SNEGSKA (reference sequence). CDR3 nucleotides: TGCAGTGCTTCCTCCGATCTAGAAGCTTTCTTT. This encodes CSASSDLEAFF.

V is TRBV2 and J is TRBJ2-6; D call uncertain. V lost 11 bases and J 2 bases, leaving 7 bases between the germline ends. Per germline, CDR1 SNHLY and CDR2 FYNNEI. The CDR3 consists of 12 residues. CDR3 protein: CAGHAGANVLTF. The CDR3 region has the DNA TGTGCCGGCCACGCTGGGGCCAACGTCCTGACTTTC.

The chain has TRBV7-2 and TRBJ2-5; D unclear. The end of the DNA fits TRBJ2-7 better, so the J call may be wrong. Per germline, CDR1 SGHTA and CDR2 FQGNSA. The CDR3 runs 12 residues. CDR3 region: CASSLFPAEQYF. CDR3 in DNA: TGTGCCAGCAGCTTGTTCCCCGCCGAGCAGTACTTC.

V is TRBV28 and J is TRBJ2-7; 12 bases align to TRBD1. The CDR3 consists of 15 residues. V trimming: 5 bases; J trimming: 5 bases; junction bases outside the gene matches: 7. The germline gives CDR1 MDHEN, CDR2 SYDVKM. This chain's CDR3 is CASSLPGTGGHEQYF. CDR3 nucleotides: TGTGCCAGCAGTCTCCCGGGGACAGGGGGCCACGAGCAGTACTTC.

The chain joins TRBV18 to TRBJ1-1; D gene unclear. The V gene's germline CDR1 is KGHSH and CDR2 LQKENI. The CDR3 runs to 14 residues. Trimming shortened V by 0 bases and J by 2 bases, and 7 bases separated the two germline ends. The CDR3 reads CASSPPAGNTEAFF. CDR3 bases: TGTGCCAGCTCACCACCGGCGGGTAACACTGAAGCTTTCTTT.

This clone has only a few counts. V usage is TRBV5-4 and J usage is TRBJ2-7, with D hard to call. The CDR3 totals 14 residues. V was pared by 2 bases and J by 1 base, with 10 bases between. CDR1 and CDR2 (germline): SGHNT, YYREEE (reference sequence). The DNA for the CDR3 is TGTGCCAGCAGCTTTGGTACGGCGTCCTACGAGCAGTACTTC. Translated: CASSFGTASYEQYF.

V is TRBV11-2 and J is TRBJ2-4; D perhaps matches TRBD1 (6 bases). V lost 1 base and J 5 bases, leaving 9 bases between the germline ends. From germline, CDR1 is SGHAT and CDR2 FQNNGV. The CDR3 contains 14 residues. In nucleotides, the CDR3 is TGTGCCAGCAGCTTAGCCGGGACACAAAACATTCAGTACTTC. It specifies CASSLAGTQNIQYF. Together with reference TRBV11-2 and TRBJ2-4, the CDR3 gives the full variable domain: EAGVAQSPRYKIIEKRQSVAFWCNPISGHATLYWYQQILGQGPKLLIQFQNNGVVDDSQLPKDRFSAERLKGVDSTLKIQPAKLEDSAVYLCASSLAGTQNIQYFGAGTRLSVL.

This clone was picked up a small number of times. The chain employs TRBV7-2 and TRBJ1-1, with D unresolved. V was trimmed by 5 bases and J by 4 bases, leaving 8 bases between them. From germline, CDR1 is SGHTA and CDR2 FQGNSA. The CDR3 is 12 amino acids. CDR3: CASSAVSTEAFF. In DNA form, the CDR3 reads TGTGCCAGCAGCGCTGTGTCCACTGAAGCTTTCTTT.

The chain combines TRBV20-1 with TRBJ2-1; D is unclear. This CDR3 has 11 amino acids. Trimming removed 4 bases at V and 9 bases at J, with 10 bases between. The germline V gene encodes CDR1 DFQATT and CDR2 SNEGSKA (reference sequence). CDR3 nucleotides: TGCAGTGCTACCCTCGCCGGTGAGCAGTTCTTC. This gives the protein CSATLAGEQFF.

This clone has just a few counts. The CDR3 DNA reads as TGTGCCAGCAGTGAAGACCGGATAATTCTCCACTTT. As protein: CASSEDRIILHF. V gene TRBV2 combines with J gene TRBJ1-6; D gene ambiguous. V lost 1 base and J lost 16, with 11 bases in between. The germline V gene has CDR1 SNHLY and CDR2 FYNNEI. The CDR3 totals 12 residues. The variable domain in full, with the rest retrieved from reference TRBV2 and TRBJ1-6, is EPEVTQTPSHQVTQMGQEVILRCVPISNHLYFYWYRQILGQKVEFLVSFYNNEISEKSEIFDDQFSVERPDGSNFTLKIRSTKLEDSAMYFCASSEDRIILHFGNGTRLTVT.

This clone appeared a few times. The chain has TRBV30 and TRBJ2-3, with D possibly TRBD2 on 6 matching bases. There are 13 residues in the CDR3. V gave up 4 bases and J gave up 5 bases, with 13 bases separating them. Germline values: CDR1 GTSNPN, CDR2 SVGIG (reference sequence). DNA of the CDR3: TGTGCCTGGACACCTCCGGGGGAAGATACGCAGTATTTT. Its translation is CAWTPPGEDTQYF.

The chain recombines TRBV7-9 with TRBJ2-3, with D perhaps matching TRBD1 or TRBD2 (6 bases each). The V gene's germline CDR1 is SEHNR and CDR2 FQNEAQ (reference sequence). The ends were cut back, 5 bases at V and 4 bases at J, with 13 bases in the middle. The CDR3 contains 14 residues. CDR3 nucleotide sequence: TGTGCCAGCAGCCTTGGCCGGGGGCCAGATACGCAGTATTTT. Its translation: CASSLGRGPDTQYF.

This clone was seen only a few times. This chain uses TRBV7-2 with TRBJ2-1; no clear D. This CDR3 is 11 amino acids long. V lost 5 bases, J lost 6 bases, and 5 bases lay in between. Germline assignment: CDR1 SGHTA and CDR2 FQGNSA. Written as DNA, the CDR3 is TGTGCCAGCAGCCAATTCAATGAGCAGTTCTTC. Its protein product is CASSQFNEQFF.

This clone was found a few times. The chain joins TRBV2 to TRBJ1-2; D not certain. Germline lookup yields CDR1 SNHLY and CDR2 FYNNEI. Trimming cost V 4 bases and J 4 bases, with 10 bases left between them. The CDR3 is made up of 13 amino acids. CDR3 region: CASSVGYAYGYTF. The CDR3 DNA is TGTGCCAGCAGTGTTGGGTACGCCTATGGCTACACCTTC. Supplemented by reference TRBV2 and TRBJ1-2, the full variable domain reads EPEVTQTPSHQVTQMGQEVILRCVPISNHLYFYWYRQILGQKVEFLVSFYNNEISEKSEIFDDQFSVERPDGSNFTLKIRSTKLEDSAMYFCASSVGYAYGYTFGSGTRLTVV.

This clone has only a few counts. The chain uses TRBV20-1 and TRBJ1-2, with no clear D. Trimming removed 3 bases from V and 8 bases from J, with 10 bases in between. The CDR3 is made up of 11 amino acids. The germline CDR1 and CDR2 sequences are DFQATT and SNEGSKA (reference sequence). CDR3 sequence: CSASLAWGYTF. As DNA, the CDR3 is TGCAGTGCTAGCCTTGCTTGGGGCTACACCTTC.

This rearrangement joins TRBV2 to TRBJ2-7; 7 nucleotides agree with TRBD2. The CDR3 has 13 residues. The ends lost 1 base at V and 7 bases at J; junction bases unmatched: 4. Looked up from germline, CDR1 is SNHLY and CDR2 is FYNNEI. The CDR3 reads CASSEGTRGEQYF. For the CDR3, the DNA is TGTGCCAGCAGTGAAGGGACTAGAGGGGAGCAGTACTTC.

This clone has more than one count but fewer than ten. The chain links TRBV19 to TRBJ2-1, with D maybe TRBD2 (5 bases). The V gene's germline CDR1 is LNHDA and CDR2 SQIVND (reference sequence). V gave up 6 bases and J gave up 5 bases, with 14 bases separating them. The CDR3 extends over 14 amino acids. CDR3 nucleotides: TGTGCCAGTAGCCCTCCGGGGTTTCACAATGAGCAGTTCTTC. Translation: CASSPPGFHNEQFF.

This sequence joins TRBV29-1 and TRBJ2-7, with D maybe TRBD1 (6 bases). Trimming cost V 7 bases and J 4 bases, with 17 bases left between them. The CDR3 extends over 13 amino acids. Germline V gene sequence: CDR1 SQVTM, CDR2 ANQGSEA. This CDR3 reads CSATGTSLYEQYF. CDR3 DNA sequence: TGCAGCGCTACCGGGACATCCCTTTACGAGCAGTACTTC.

This clone was picked up a small number of times. This CDR3 is CASSSTGRYRTTDTQYF. In DNA, the CDR3 is TGTGCCAGCAGTTCAACCGGCAGGTATCGAACTACAGATACGCAGTATTTT. V usage is TRBV28 and J usage is TRBJ2-3; D call uncertain. The germline V and J ends were trimmed by 4 bases and 3 bases, with 20 bases remaining between them. The CDR3 is 17 residues long. Germline lookup yields CDR1 MDHEN and CDR2 SYDVKM.

The chain carries TRBV11-2 and TRBJ2-5; the D gene could be TRBD1 or TRBD2 (6 bases each). Trimming cost V 5 bases and J 4 bases, with 14 bases left between them. The CDR3 contains 14 residues. Germline V CDR1 and CDR2: SGHAT, FQNNGV. CDR3 DNA sequence: TGTGCCAGCAGCCCTTTCCGGGGGCTAGAGACCCAGTACTTC. This gives the protein CASSPFRGLETQYF.

V is TRBV9 and J is TRBJ1-1, with D maybe TRBD1 (5 bases). V was pared by 2 bases and J by 2 bases, with 16 bases between. Germline CDR1 is SGDLS and CDR2 is YYNGEE. The CDR3 consists of 16 residues. The CDR3 loop reads CASSVGTRPGNTEAFF. The CDR3 region has the DNA TGTGCCAGCAGCGTGGGGACCCGTCCTGGCAACACTGAAGCTTTCTTT.

This chain uses TRBV11-2 with TRBJ2-1; 11 nucleotides match TRBD1. Germline V lookup: CDR1 SGHAT, CDR2 FQNNGV. There are 14 residues in the CDR3. V lost 8 bases and J lost 5; bases outside the gene matches: 5. CDR3 sequence reads: CASGGQGAHNEQFF. CDR3 DNA: TGTGCCAGCGGTGGACAGGGGGCTCACAATGAGCAGTTCTTC.

The chain employs TRBV9 and TRBJ1-1, with D possibly TRBD1 on 5 matching bases. Germline values: CDR1 SGDLS, CDR2 YYNGEE. The CDR3 extends over 13 amino acids. The V gene lost 4 bases and the J gene lost 2 bases, with 9 bases spanning the gap. The CDR3 reads CASSSDRNTEAFF. The CDR3 DNA sequence: TGTGCCAGCAGCTCCGACAGAAACACTGAAGCTTTCTTT.

This clone was seen more than once but under ten times. The chain uses TRBV4-3 and TRBJ2-1; 8 bases fit TRBD1. CDR1 and CDR2 from the germline V gene are LGHNA and YSLEER. V lost 3 bases to trimming and J lost 8 bases; unmatched junction nucleotides: 6. This CDR3 region has 14 residues. The CDR3 is CASSHRTGSDEQFF. The DNA for the CDR3 is TGCGCCAGCAGCCATAGGACAGGGAGCGATGAGCAGTTCTTC.